The clone carrying this TCR beta chain was observed many times. The antigen is not known. This specimen belongs to a study of beta chain features in type 1 diabetes. Study-wide background: Sorted cells from all samples, numbering 107,917,701, were examined. Study observations and caveats: All four CD4+ subsets of Type 1 diabetes patients contained TCRB CDR3s that were moderately but significantly shorter.

cDNA synthesis used the whole RNA isolate, giving expressed TCRB sequences. Assay used: immunoSEQ multiplex PCR; TCRdb lists only in-frame clones, some missing. In the table there are about 170,000 clones, 7.5% to 8.5% of which are singletons. The CDR3 is made up of 16 amino acids. After removal of 4 bases from V and 0 bases from J, the junction contained 7 bases not matched to a gene. The V gene's germline CDR1 is SGHDT and CDR2 YYEEEE. This rearrangement joins TRBV5-6 to TRBJ1-3; TRBD1 agrees at 7 bases. Sequencing was carried out using central memory CD4+ T cells from blood. The receptor's source is a man younger than 35 with type 1 diabetes. CDR3 nucleotides: TGTGCCAGCAGCGGGACCGACAGGGACTCTGGAAACACCATATATTTT. Its translation: CASSGTDRDSGNTIYF.